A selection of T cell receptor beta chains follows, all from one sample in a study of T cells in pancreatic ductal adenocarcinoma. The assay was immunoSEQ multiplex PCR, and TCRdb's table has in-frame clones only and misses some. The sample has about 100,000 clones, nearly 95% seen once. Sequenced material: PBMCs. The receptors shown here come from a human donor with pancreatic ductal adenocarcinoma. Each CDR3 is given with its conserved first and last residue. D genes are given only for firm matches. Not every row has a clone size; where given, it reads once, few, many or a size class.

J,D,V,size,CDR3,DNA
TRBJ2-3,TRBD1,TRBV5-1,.,CASSDRGGTDTQYF,TGCGCCAGCAGCGACAGGGGAGGAACAGATACGCAGTATTTT
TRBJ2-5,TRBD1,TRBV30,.,CAWSAAGGGTQYF,TGTGCCTGGAGCGCCGCAGGGGGCGGGACCCAGTACTTC
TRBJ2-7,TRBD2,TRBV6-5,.,CASRGGLGETYEQYF,TGTGCCAGCAGGGGGGGGTTGGGGGAAACCTACGAGCAGTACTTC
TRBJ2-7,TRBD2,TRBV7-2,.,CASSYSGRYEQYF,TGTGCCAGCAGTTATAGCGGGAGATACGAGCAGTACTTC
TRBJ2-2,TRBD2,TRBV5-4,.,CASSSGGERSGELFF,TGTGCCAGCAGCTCTGGGGGGGAGCGGTCCGGGGAGCTGTTTTTT
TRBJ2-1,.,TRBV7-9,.,CASSRDSLTGEQFF,TGTGCCAGCAGCCGTGACTCACTGACCGGAGAGCAGTTCTTC
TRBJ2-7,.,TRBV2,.,CASRDSSSSYEQYF,TGTGCCAGCAGGGACTCGTCGAGCTCCTACGAGCAGTACTTC
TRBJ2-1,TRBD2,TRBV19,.,CASSGGLAGFTNEQFF,TGTGCCAGTAGTGGGGGACTAGCGGGCTTTACTAATGAGCAGTTCTTC
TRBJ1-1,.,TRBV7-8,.,CASSLGTQGEAFF,TGTGCCAGCAGCTTAGGTACCCAGGGTGAAGCTTTCTTT
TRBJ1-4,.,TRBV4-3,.,CASSQDGQSNEKLFF,TGCGCCAGCAGCCAAGACGGACAGTCCAATGAAAAACTGTTTTTT
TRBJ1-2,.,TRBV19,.,CASRTVGAGYTF,TGTGCCAGTCGGACAGTTGGCGCTGGCTACACCTTC
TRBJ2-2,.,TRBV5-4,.,CASSGGPYLTGELFF,TGTGCCAGCAGCGGAGGGCCTTACCTCACCGGGGAGCTGTTTTTT
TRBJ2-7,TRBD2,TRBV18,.,CASSYLAGTYEQYF,TGTGCCAGCTCATATCTAGCGGGGACCTACGAGCAGTACTTC
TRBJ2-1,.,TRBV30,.,CAWSAPPMGYEQFF,TGTGCCTGGAGTGCACCTCCCATGGGCTATGAGCAGTTCTTC
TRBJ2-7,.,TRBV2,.,CASSPDSAEQYF,TGTGCCAGCAGTCCTGACAGTGCCGAGCAGTACTTC
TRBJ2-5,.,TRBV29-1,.,CSVAVGTQYF,TGCAGCGTTGCGGTTGGGACCCAGTACTTC
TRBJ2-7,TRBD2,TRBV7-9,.,CASSTGTSPGKQYF,TGTGCCAGCAGCACCGGGACTAGCCCCGGAAAGCAGTACTTC
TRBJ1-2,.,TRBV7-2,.,CASSLGHQDYGYTF,TGTGCCAGCAGCTTAGGTCACCAGGACTATGGCTACACCTTC
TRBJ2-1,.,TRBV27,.,CASSTHTSYEQFF,TGTGCCAGCAGTACACACACTAGCTATGAGCAGTTCTTC
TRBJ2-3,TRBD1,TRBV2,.,CASSGQGGTDTQYF,TGTGCCAGCAGCGGACAGGGGGGCACAGATACGCAGTATTTT
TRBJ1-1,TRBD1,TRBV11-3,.,CASSLGHRGVEPGYTEAFF,TGTGCCAGCAGCTTAGGGCACAGGGGGGTTGAACCTGGTTACACTGAAGCTTTCTTT
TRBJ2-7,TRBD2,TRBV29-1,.,CSGTSGGPTYEQYF,TGCAGCGGTACTAGCGGGGGCCCCACCTACGAGCAGTACTTC
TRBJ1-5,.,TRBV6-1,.,CASGSQPQHF,TGTGCCAGCGGGAGTCAGCCCCAGCATTTT
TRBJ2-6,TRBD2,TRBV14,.,CASSRGLVQSSGANVLTF,TGTGCCAGCAGCAGAGGACTAGTCCAAAGCTCTGGGGCCAACGTCCTGACTTTC
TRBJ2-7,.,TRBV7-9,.,CASSPQSRHYEQYF,TGTGCCAGCAGCCCTCAGTCCCGCCACTACGAGCAGTACTTC
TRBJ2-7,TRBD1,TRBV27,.,CASSLGTGAYEQYF,TGTGCCAGCAGTTTAGGGACAGGTGCCTACGAGCAGTACTTC
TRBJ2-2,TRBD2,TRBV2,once,CASSEVGGGTGELFF,TGTGCCAGCAGTGAAGTTGGGGGGGGTACCGGGGAGCTGTTTTTT
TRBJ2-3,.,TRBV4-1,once,CASSFRGTRIDTQYF,TGCGCCAGCAGCTTCCGGGGAACACGGATAGATACGCAGTATTTT
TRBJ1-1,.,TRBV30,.,CAWSPTNTEAFF,TGTGCCTGGAGTCCTACGAACACTGAAGCTTTCTTT
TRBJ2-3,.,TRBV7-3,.,CASSPGWGNTDTQYF,TGTGCCAGCAGCCCCGGGTGGGGCAACACAGATACGCAGTATTTT
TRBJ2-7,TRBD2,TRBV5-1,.,CASSPGGGLGEQYF,TGCGCCAGCAGCCCCGGGGGGGGATTGGGCGAGCAGTACTTC
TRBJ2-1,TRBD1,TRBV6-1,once,CATTGLAYDNEQFF,TGTGCCACGACAGGGCTAGCTTACGACAATGAGCAGTTCTTC
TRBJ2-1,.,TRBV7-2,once,CASSLRSTVEQFF,TGTGCCAGCAGCTTACGGTCGACAGTTGAGCAGTTCTTC
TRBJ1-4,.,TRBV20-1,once,CSARGSEKLFF,TGCAGTGCTCGGGGGAGCGAAAAACTGTTTTTT
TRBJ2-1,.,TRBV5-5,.,CASRRDSLSYNEQFF,TGTGCCAGCAGGCGGGACAGCCTCTCCTACAATGAGCAGTTCTTC
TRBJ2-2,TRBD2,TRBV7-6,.,CASSVGGLGNTGELFF,TGTGCCAGCAGCGTAGGGGGACTAGGGAACACCGGGGAGCTGTTTTTT
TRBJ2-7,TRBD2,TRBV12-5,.,CASGNSGRYEQYF,TGTGCTAGTGGTAATAGCGGGAGGTACGAGCAGTACTTC
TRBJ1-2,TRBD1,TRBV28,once,CASSPLQGVYGYTF,TGTGCCAGCAGTCCGCTACAGGGGGTCTATGGCTACACCTTC
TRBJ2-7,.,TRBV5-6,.,CASSLGALYEQYF,TGTGCCAGCAGCTTAGGGGCCCTCTACGAGCAGTACTTC
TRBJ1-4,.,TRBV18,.,CASSLTGFNEKLFF,TGTGCCAGCTCACTGACGGGTTTTAATGAAAAACTGTTTTTT
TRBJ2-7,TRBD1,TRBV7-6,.,CASSLGAGTGLAYEQYF,TGTGCCAGCAGCTTAGGAGCCGGGACAGGTTTAGCCTACGAGCAGTACTTC
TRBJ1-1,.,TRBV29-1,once,CSARDNVNTEAFF,TGCAGCGCAAGGGACAATGTGAACACTGAAGCTTTCTTT
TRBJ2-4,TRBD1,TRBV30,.,CAWIAAGTSGGKNIQYF,TGTGCCTGGATCGCCGCCGGGACCTCAGGGGGCAAAAACATTCAGTACTTC
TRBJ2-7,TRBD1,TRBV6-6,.,CASTIGTGYEQYF,TGTGCCAGCACCATAGGGACAGGGTACGAGCAGTACTTC
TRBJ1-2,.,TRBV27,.,CASSLSGGYGYTF,TGTGCCAGCAGTTTATCGGGGGGATATGGCTACACCTTC
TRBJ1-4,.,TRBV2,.,CASVQGIAEKLFF,TGTGCCAGCGTTCAGGGTATAGCTGAAAAACTGTTTTTT
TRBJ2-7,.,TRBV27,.,CASSLHRLDEQYF,TGTGCCAGCAGTTTACACAGGCTGGACGAGCAGTACTTC
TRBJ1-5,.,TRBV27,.,CASSLMTPGRDPQHF,TGTGCCAGCAGTTTAATGACACCTGGGAGGGATCCCCAGCATTTT
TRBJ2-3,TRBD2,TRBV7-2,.,CASSAGGPLLDTQYF,TGTGCCAGCTCAGCGGGAGGGCCTTTACTAGATACGCAGTATTTT
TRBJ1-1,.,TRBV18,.,CASSSQETTEAFF,TGTGCCAGCTCGTCACAGGAAACCACTGAAGCTTTCTTT
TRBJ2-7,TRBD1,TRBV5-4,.,CASSLQGVIYEQYF,TGTGCCAGCAGCTTACAGGGGGTTATTTACGAGCAGTACTTC
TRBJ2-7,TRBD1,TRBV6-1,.,CASSEAGDSYEQYF,TGTGCCAGCAGTGAAGCGGGGGACAGCTACGAGCAGTACTTC
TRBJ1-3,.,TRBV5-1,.,CASSLDGGIENTIYF,TGCGCCAGCAGCTTGGACGGCGGTATTGAAAACACCATATATTTT
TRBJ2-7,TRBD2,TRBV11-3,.,CASSPDRSGRISYEQYF,TGTGCCAGCAGCCCAGACCGTAGCGGGAGAATCTCCTACGAGCAGTACTTC
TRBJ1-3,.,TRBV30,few,CGQDSGNTIYF,TGTGGGCAGGACTCTGGAAACACCATATATTTT